This TCR beta chain was documented in a study of CD4 T cells in relation to SARS-CoV-2 and coronaviruses. About the research overall: After roughly 11 days of antigen culture, PBMC TCR beta CDR3s were sequenced.

The CDR3 is 12 amino acids. Germline V gene lookup returns CDR1 MDHEN and CDR2 SYDVKM. V was clipped by 2 bases and J by 14 bases; unmatched bases: 5. This clone was observed a handful of times. The antigen remains unidentified. Sequenced by immunoSEQ multiplex PCR; TCRdb stores in-frame clones only, minus some. This table holds about 38,000 clones, under 90% found once. 9.4 x 10^4 or so naive or memory CD4+ cells were cultured with CEF peptides for about nine days. Sample: naive CD4+ T cells from PBMCs, cultured in vitro. The sample's subset: naive CD4+ T cells isolated by negative enrichment. This TCR came from an adult with COVID-19. The chain recombines TRBV28 with TRBJ2-1, with TRBD2 matching over 8 bases. Here the CDR3 DNA reads TGTGCCAGCAGTTTACTGGCGGGAGGAGAGTTCTTC. Its protein product is CASSLLAGGEFF. Filled out from reference TRBV28 and TRBJ2-1, the complete variable domain reads DVKVTQSSRYLVKRTGEKVFLECVQDMDHENMFWYRQDPGLGLRLIYFSYDVKMKEKGDIPEGYSVSREKKERFSLILESASTNQTSMYLCASSLLAGGEFFGPGTRLTVL.